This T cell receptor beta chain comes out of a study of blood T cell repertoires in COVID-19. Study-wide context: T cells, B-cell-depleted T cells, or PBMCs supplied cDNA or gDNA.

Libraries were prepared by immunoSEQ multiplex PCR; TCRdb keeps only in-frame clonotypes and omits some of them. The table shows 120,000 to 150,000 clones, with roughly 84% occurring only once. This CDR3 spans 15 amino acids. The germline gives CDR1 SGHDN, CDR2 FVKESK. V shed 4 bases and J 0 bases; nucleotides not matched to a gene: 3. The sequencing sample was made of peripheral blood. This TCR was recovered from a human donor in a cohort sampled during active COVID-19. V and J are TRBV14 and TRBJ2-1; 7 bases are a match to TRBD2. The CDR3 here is CASSPSGSSYNEQFF. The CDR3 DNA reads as TGTGCCAGCAGCCCTAGCGGATCCTCCTACAATGAGCAGTTCTTC.